The 19 T cell receptor beta chains given below trace back to one sample, sequenced in a study of post-analysis software for immune sequencing data. Study outcomes and limitations: Elevated frequency relative to controls characterized several TRBV segments in patients, TRBV5-6, TRBV5-1 and TRBV20-1 among them.

Carried by the TCR beta cDNA libraries were unique molecular identifiers. MiXCR was run by TCRdb on the PCR reads, yielding one entry per CDR3 protein. The data show around 770,000 distinct CDR3 sequences, 46% seen once. Antigen specificity for these receptors is unknown. Sequenced sample: blood. These receptors came from a girl aged 5 to 17 with multiple sclerosis.

This clonotype was seen only a few times. The chain combines TRBV5-1 with TRBJ2-4; D is perhaps TRBD1 (8 bases). Germline CDR1 reads SGHRS; CDR2 reads YFSETQ. The CDR3 loop spans 15 amino acids. V was pared by 1 base and J by 6 bases, with 14 bases between. The CDR3 loop reads CASSLQTGEGNIQYF. The DNA for the CDR3 is TGCGCCAGCAGCTTGCAGACAGGGGAGGGAAACATTCAGTACTTC.

The chain has TRBV20-1 and TRBJ2-1; 8 bases fit TRBD2. Germline V CDR1 and CDR2: DFQATT, SNEGSKA (reference sequence). J was trimmed by 4 bases and V by 6 bases; bases with no gene match: 14. The CDR3 is 16 residues long. CDR3 coding DNA: TGCAGTGCCCCTAACCGGGAGGGCTTTTATTACAATGAGCAGTTCTTC. The encoded protein is CSAPNREGFYYNEQFF.

This clonotype was seen more than once but under ten times. This chain connects TRBV9 to TRBJ1-2; no definite D call. Deletions cut 3 bases from V and 3 bases from J, with 21 bases between. The length of the CDR3 is 17 residues. CDR1 is SGDLS, CDR2 YYNGEE, per germline. The CDR3 loop is CASSALRIEVTDYGYTF. DNA of the CDR3: TGTGCCAGCAGCGCCCTCCGTATCGAGGTGACGGACTATGGCTACACCTTC.

V is TRBV27 and J is TRBJ1-2; a possible D gene is TRBD1 (5 bases). The CDR3 totals 14 residues. Germline assignment: CDR1 MNHEY and CDR2 SMNVEV (reference sequence). V lost 1 base to trimming and J lost 6 bases, with 12 bases between them. The CDR3 spells CASSLFGRADGYTF. CDR3 bases: TGTGCCAGCAGTTTATTTGGCAGGGCGGATGGCTACACCTTC.

The gene calls are TRBV7-9 and TRBJ2-1; TRBD1 or TRBD2 may be the D gene (6 bases each). The germline gives CDR1 SEHNR, CDR2 FQNEAQ (reference sequence). This CDR3 comprises 16 residues. V dropped 5 bases and J dropped 1 base, with 15 bases sitting between them. The CDR3 DNA sequence: TGTGCCAGCAGCCCATATCGGGGGCCGTCCTACAATGAGCAGTTCTTC. Its translation is CASSPYRGPSYNEQFF.

V usage is TRBV29-1 and J usage is TRBJ2-1; 10 positions match TRBD2. There are 13 residues in the CDR3. CDR1 and CDR2 from the germline V gene are SQVTM and ANQGSEA. The trim removed 7 bases at V and 8 bases at J, leaving 8 bases unmatched. The CDR3 region is CSARAGGVHEQFF. The CDR3 nucleotides read TGCAGCGCTCGAGCGGGAGGGGTCCATGAGCAGTTCTTC.

This clonotype was counted only a few times. CDR3 sequence: CSASSGMTHNEQFF. The DNA of the CDR3 is TGCAGTGCTAGTTCCGGGATGACCCACAATGAGCAGTTCTTC. The chain uses TRBV20-1 and TRBJ2-1; D is possibly TRBD2 (5 bases). There are 14 residues in the CDR3. Deletions cut 3 bases from V and 5 bases from J, with 14 bases between. Germline V gene data show CDR1 as DFQATT and CDR2 as SNEGSKA (reference sequence).

The V call is TRBV18, the J call TRBJ1-1; D is undetermined. The CDR3 sequence is 15 residues long. With 2 bases removed from V and 0 bases from J, the gap between germline ends came to 10 bases. Germline CDR1 reads KGHSH; CDR2 reads LQKENI. CDR3 loop: CASSPRAAVNTEAFF. The CDR3 nucleotides read TGTGCCAGCTCACCAAGGGCAGCAGTGAACACTGAAGCTTTCTTT. Full variable domain (remainder filled in from reference TRBV18 and TRBJ1-1): NAGVMQNPRHLVRRRGQEARLRCSPMKGHSHVYWYRQLPEEGLKFMVYLQKENIIDESGMPKERFSAEFPKEGPSILRIQQVVRGDSAAYFCASSPRAAVNTEAFFGQGTRLTVV.

The genes are TRBV7-9 and TRBJ1-1; maybe TRBD1 (5 bases). The CDR3 sequence is 15 residues long. Germline CDR1 SEHNR, CDR2 FQNEAQ (reference sequence). V was pared by 1 base and J by 8 bases, with 17 bases between. The CDR3 loop is CASSLGQGKGLEAFF. The CDR3, as DNA: TGTGCCAGCAGCTTAGGTCAGGGAAAGGGGCTCGAAGCTTTCTTT.

This clonotype showed up many times. This chain links TRBV12-3 or TRBV12-4 with TRBJ1-2; D call uncertain. Trimming shortened V by 6 bases and J by 2 bases, and 10 bases separated the two germline ends. There are 13 residues in the CDR3. CDR3 in amino acids: CASSLPGNYGYTF. As DNA, the CDR3 is TGTGCCAGCAGCTTACCGGGGAACTATGGCTACACCTTC.

V usage is TRBV12-3 or TRBV12-4 and J usage is TRBJ1-5; 7 bases are a match to TRBD1. The J segment lost 4 bases and the V segment lost 4 bases, leaving 4 bases of the junction unmatched. The CDR3 loop spans 14 amino acids. The CDR3 sequence is CASSSTGRNQPQHF. In DNA form, the CDR3 reads TGTGCCAGCAGTTCGACAGGGCGGAATCAGCCCCAGCATTTT.

In this sample, this clonotype turned up a few times. This chain links TRBV30 with TRBJ2-7; D remains unclear. V was shortened by 0 bases and J by 4 bases, with 10 bases between the two germline ends. CDR3 length: 13 residues. In germline, CDR1 is GTSNPN, CDR2 SVGIG (reference sequence). The chain's CDR3 is CAWSVWGLYEQYF. The DNA for the CDR3 is TGTGCCTGGAGTGTATGGGGTTTGTACGAGCAGTACTTC.

This clonotype was observed a handful of times. The rearrangement joins TRBV9 to TRBJ2-1; D perhaps matches TRBD1 (5 bases). Germline V lookup: CDR1 SGDLS, CDR2 YYNGEE. Between the trimmed V and J ends, which lost 3 bases and 6 bases, there was a span of 7 bases. The CDR3 runs 12 residues. For the CDR3, the DNA is TGTGCCAGCAGCGGAGACAGCAATGAGCAGTTCTTC. It yields the protein CASSGDSNEQFF.

V and J are TRBV12-3 or TRBV12-4 and TRBJ2-2; 8 bases are shared with TRBD1. CDR3 length equals 15 residues. With V trimmed by 9 bases and J by 1 base, 7 bases remained unmatched. The CDR3 spells CASPVGTGNTGELFF. The CDR3 nucleotides read TGTGCCAGTCCAGTGGGGACAGGGAACACCGGGGAGCTGTTTTTT.

The chain couples TRBV7-9 to TRBJ2-1; 13 nucleotides match TRBD2. The CDR3 runs to 15 residues. After removal of 4 bases from V and 10 bases from J, the junction contained 7 bases not matched to a gene. CDR1 is SEHNR and CDR2 is FQNEAQ in the germline V gene (reference sequence). Written as DNA, the CDR3 is TGTGCCAGCAGCTGGCGGGGACTAGCGGGAAGCGAGCAGTTCTTC. Translated: CASSWRGLAGSEQFF.

V gene TRBV12-3 or TRBV12-4 combines with J gene TRBJ2-6, with a tentative D call TRBD1 (5 bases). Trimming cost V 5 bases and J 0 bases, with 8 bases left between them. The CDR3 totals 15 residues. CDR3: CASSITGSGANVLTF. Here the CDR3 DNA reads TGTGCCAGCAGTATAACAGGCTCTGGGGCCAACGTCCTGACTTTC.

This chain joins TRBV5-6 and TRBJ2-7; possible D gene TRBD2, 7 bases. From germline, CDR1 is SGHDT and CDR2 YYEEEE. This CDR3 spans 15 amino acids. V shed 3 bases and J shed 3 bases, with 16 bases lying between them. The DNA for the CDR3 is TGTGCCAGCAGCTCGTATGGCGGGGGCCGCTACGAGCAGTACTTC. It is translated as CASSSYGGGRYEQYF.

V gene TRBV11-2 combines with J gene TRBJ2-5; 16 positions match TRBD2. The CDR3 is 23 residues long. V lost 3 bases to trimming and J lost 4 bases; unmatched junction nucleotides: 23. Looked up from germline, CDR1 is SGHAT and CDR2 is FQNNGV. The CDR3 sequence: CASSFFGPSQAGLAGGITETQYF. CDR3 coding DNA: TGTGCCAGCAGCTTCTTTGGCCCAAGCCAGGCGGGACTAGCGGGAGGGATCACAGAGACCCAGTACTTC.

This clonotype was counted at least ten times. This CDR3 reads CASSPRGGSGRGNEQFF. CDR3 in DNA: TGTGCCAGCAGTCCCCGGGGGGGTAGCGGGAGAGGCAATGAGCAGTTCTTC. V is TRBV12-3 or TRBV12-4 and J is TRBJ2-1, with 9 bases fitting TRBD2. With 5 bases clipped from V and 6 bases from J, the junction kept 14 bases outside the gene matches. The CDR3 is made up of 17 amino acids.